This T cell receptor (beta chain) comes out of a study of CXCR3-negative and CXCR3-positive naive CD8 T cells. Points from the study as a whole: Higher TRB CDR3 hydrophobicity marked CXCR3-positive naive cells relative to CXCR3-negative naive cells.

UMI-labeled TRB cDNA libraries were prepared by 5' RACE. For each CDR3 protein, TCRdb gives one entry from its re-call of the 5' RACE reads, without DNA. The sample data list about 98,000 distinct CDR3 sequences. The germline V gene encodes CDR1 SEHNR and CDR2 FQNEAQ (reference sequence). The CDR3 contains 18 residues. About this clonotype: Antigen: not known.

Researchers sorted some 300,000 cells of each CD8+ T cell subset in triplicate. This TCR came from a human donor in good health. Some clones in this sample may be carry-over from other donors' samples. The sample comprised naive CXCR3+ CD8+ T cells from blood. The subset denotes: CD45RO-CCR7+CD27+CD95- naive CD8+ T cells expressing CXCR3 (TNR3+). The chain joins TRBV7-9 to TRBJ2-3; TCRdb gives TRBD1 as the D gene, but with no DNA this cannot be confirmed. Here the CDR3 reads CASSLAPGTGGLGDTQYF.